This TCR beta chain appears in the sequencing data of a study of blood T cell repertoires in COVID-19. Trimming pared 6 bases from V and 5 bases from J, leaving 13 bases between. The CDR3 length is 13 residues. The germline gives CDR1 WSHSY, CDR2 SAAADI. TCRdb's copy holds only in-frame clones and misses some; the assay was immunoSEQ multiplex PCR. Of about 370,000 clones listed, 80% to 90% are singletons. This TCR came from a man younger than 30 who had recovered from COVID-19. Specimen: PBMCs or T cells enriched from blood (not recorded which). V gene TRBV10-2 combines with J gene TRBJ1-1, with a tentative D call TRBD1 (6 bases). CDR3 residues: CASRSQGWTEAFF. Here the CDR3 DNA reads TGCGCCAGCAGATCACAGGGTTGGACTGAAGCTTTCTTT.